The clone carrying this TCR beta chain turned up a few times. Antigen: not known. The sample originates from a study of T cell responses to AZD1222 COVID-19 vaccine. This table comes from immunoSEQ multiplex PCR, and its TCRdb copy is limited to in-frame clones, with some not included. The sample holds some 150,000 clones, about 86% seen once. Study-wide results and limits: Donors were chiefly white British, with a greater number of females, and clonal diversity was perhaps underestimated.

The material sequenced was peripheral blood, taken on day 0 of MenACWY control vaccination. The sequence was collected from an adult in good health.

The CDR3 is CASSLEGVLRYTEAFF. CDR3 DNA sequence: TGTGCCAGCAGCTTGGAGGGGGTCCTGCGCTACACTGAAGCTTTCTTT. The V gene is TRBV5-6, the J gene TRBJ1-1; TRBD1 is a possible D gene (6 bases). Germline loops: CDR1 SGHDT, CDR2 YYEEEE. This CDR3 region has 16 residues. V lost 0 bases, J lost 3 bases, and 15 bases lay in between.